Presented here are 8 T cell receptor beta chains from one specimen sequenced in a study of T cells after posttransplantation cyclophosphamide (dated by TCRdb to the mid-2010s). To prepare the library, the immunoSEQ multiplex PCR assay was applied. TCRdb mirrors the immuneACCESS table, restricted to in-frame sequences. Some clones are absent from its copies; in checked studies, under half trace to an unresolved V gene, and the reason for the others is unknown. This sample has more than 40,000 clones in the table, none counted a single time. The ten largest clones take up 2.2% of the sample. Input material: PBMCs. The source is a man aged 40-55 years in good health, CMV-negative, and a related stem cell transplant donor.

This clone was seen repeatedly, ten times or more. The chain is built from TRBV27 and TRBJ1-2; D not resolved. The CDR3 sequence is 13 residues long. In germline, CDR1 is MNHEY, CDR2 SMNVEV (reference sequence). V was cut by 2 bases and J by 0 bases, with 4 bases left in between. CDR3 loop: CASSLTANYGYTF. The CDR3 DNA reads TGTGCCAGCAGTTTAACAGCTAACTATGGCTACACCTTC.

This clone was picked up many times. The rearrangement joins TRBV7-2 to TRBJ2-3; 7 bases are a match to TRBD2. J lost 3 bases, V lost 4 bases, and 7 bases had no gene match. Germline V lookup: CDR1 SGHTA, CDR2 FQGNSA. This CDR3 comprises 15 residues. This CDR3 is CASSYTSVSTDTQYF. CDR3 nucleotide sequence: TGTGCCAGCAGCTATACTAGCGTGTCGACAGATACGCAGTATTTT.

This clone was counted ten times or more. The chain combines TRBV29-1 with TRBJ2-1; TRBD2 aligns across 10 bases. This CDR3 comprises 13 residues. V shed 6 bases, J shed 8 bases, and the junction held 7 bases outside the gene matches. Germline CDR1 SQVTM, CDR2 ANQGSEA. CDR3 DNA: TGCAGCGTCAAAGCGGGAGGGCCCCATGAGCAGTTCTTC. Encoded protein: CSVKAGGPHEQFF.

This clone was found many times. J is TRBJ1-1 and V is TRBV7-9; 8 bases are shared with TRBD1. Germline V gene data show CDR1 as SEHNR and CDR2 as FQNEAQ (reference sequence). CDR3 size: 19 residues. Unmatched junction bases numbered 16, after V lost 2 bases and J lost 2 bases. The CDR3 coding sequence is TGTGCCAGCAGCTTAAGAGAGCTCGACAGGGGTACGGGAAACACTGAAGCTTTCTTT. Its translation: CASSLRELDRGTGNTEAFF.

The sample holds many counts of this clone. V and J are TRBV29-1 and TRBJ2-7; TRBD1 matches 7 bases. Germline V gives CDR1 SQVTM, CDR2 ANQGSEA. The CDR3 has 14 residues. Trimming took 3 bases from V and 4 from J; bases not matched to a gene: 9. The DNA for the CDR3 is TGCAGCGTTGATAGGTCAGGGGGATCGTACGAGCAGTACTTC. Its translation is CSVDRSGGSYEQYF.

This clone was counted many times. The gene calls are TRBV5-4 and TRBJ2-3, with D maybe TRBD1 (5 bases). This CDR3 is built from 14 residues. The V and J ends lost 0 bases and 6 bases respectively, with 11 bases between them. Germline V gene sequence: CDR1 SGHNT, CDR2 YYREEE (reference sequence). As DNA, the CDR3 is TGTGCCAGCAGCTTGGAACAGGTGGACGATACGCAGTATTTT. Translating gives CASSLEQVDDTQYF. The full variable domain, with the rest looked up from reference TRBV5-4 and TRBJ2-3, is ETGVTQSPTHLIKTRGQQVTLRCSSQSGHNTVSWYQQALGQGPQFIFQYYREEENGRGNFPPRFSGLQFPNYSSELNVNALELDDSALYLCASSLEQVDDTQYFGPGTRLTVL.

Ten or more counts support this clone. J is TRBJ2-1 and V is TRBV18, with 8 positions matching TRBD1. V trimming: 1 base; J trimming: 3 bases; junction bases outside the gene matches: 2. The CDR3 length is 15 residues. Germline loops: CDR1 KGHSH, CDR2 LQKENI. This CDR3 reads CASSPLGQVYNEQFF. DNA for the CDR3: TGTGCCAGCTCACCACTGGGACAGGTCTACAATGAGCAGTTCTTC.

As concerns this clone: With a much larger clone just one base away, this may be a read error. Other DNA sequences in this sample translate to the same CDR3. V gene TRBV5-6 combines with J gene TRBJ2-7, with TRBD1 matching over 9 bases. J was trimmed by 5 bases and V by 1 base; bases with no gene match: 7. The CDR3 consists of 15 residues. Germline CDR1 is SGHDT and CDR2 is YYEEEE. For the CDR3, the DNA is TGTGCCAGCAGCTTGTTAACAGGGGGCCTCGACGAGCAGTACTTC. Protein sequence: CASSLLTGGLDEQYF.